Following are 14 T cell receptor beta chains from one sample sequenced in a study of T-cell reconstitution after alpha-beta-depleted transplantation in children. As it was prepared, the TCRbeta library received unique molecular identifiers. TCRdb fed the PCR reads into MiXCR, producing one record per CDR3 protein. The sample consists of approximately 130,000 distinct CDR3 sequences, 8% to 10% of them appearing once. The sequences come from PBMCs, mostly from graft donor cells, collected 180 days after TCRalphabeta/CD19-depleted stem cell transplant. These receptors were taken from a girl under two years old who had a stem cell transplant for combined immunodeficiency, so the T cells may come from the graft donor.

This clonotype was counted a few times. Written as DNA, the CDR3 is TGTGCCACCAGCAGAGGTGTTGACTCCTACGAGCAGTACTTC. Its protein is CATSRGVDSYEQYF. The chain carries TRBV15 and TRBJ2-7; D unresolved. The germline gives CDR1 LNHNV, CDR2 YYDKDF (reference sequence). V was clipped by 1 base and J by 0 bases, with 7 bases between them. The CDR3 is 14 residues long.

This clonotype turned up a few times. The rearrangement joins TRBV11-1 to TRBJ2-7; D is undetermined. This CDR3 region has 14 residues. V was shortened by 0 bases and J by 2 bases, with 8 bases between the two germline ends. CDR1 is SGHAT, CDR2 FQDESV, per germline (reference sequence). The CDR3 region is CASSLAKGTYEQYF. As DNA, the CDR3 is TGTGCCAGCAGCTTAGCCAAGGGTACCTACGAGCAGTACTTC.

This clonotype turned up a few times. This rearrangement joins TRBV28 to TRBJ2-5; D might be TRBD1 (6 bases). Germline V lookup: CDR1 MDHEN, CDR2 SYDVKM. The CDR3 covers 14 residues. With 10 bases removed from V and 0 bases from J, the gap between germline ends came to 15 bases. This CDR3 is CATWDTRNQETQYF. The CDR3 coding sequence is TGTGCCACTTGGGACACCCGGAACCAAGAGACCCAGTACTTC.

This clonotype was seen ten or more times. The chain couples TRBV10-3 to TRBJ1-5, with a weak D call TRBD1 (6 bases). The CDR3 is 15 residues long. CDR1 ENHRY and CDR2 SYGVKD come from the germline V gene. Trimming removed 0 bases from V and 6 bases from J, with 12 bases in between. CDR3 region: CAISESRGAGQPQHF. CDR3 nucleotide sequence: TGTGCCATCAGTGAGTCCAGGGGCGCGGGTCAGCCCCAGCATTTT.

This chain joins TRBV5-6 and TRBJ2-5; D possibly corresponds to TRBD2 (7 bases). This CDR3 contains 15 residues. V was shortened by 0 bases and J by 4 bases, with 13 bases between the two germline ends. CDR1 and CDR2 from the germline V gene are SGHDT and YYEEEE. Here the CDR3 DNA reads TGTGCCAGCAGCTTGGTCAGGGGAGGGGCAGAGACCCAGTACTTC. Its protein product is CASSLVRGGAETQYF. The full variable domain, completed using reference TRBV5-6 and TRBJ2-5, is DAGVTQSPTHLIKTRGQQVTLRCSPKSGHDTVSWYQQALGQGPQFIFQYYEEEERQRGNFPDRFSGHQFPNYSSELNVNALLLGDSALYLCASSLVRGGAETQYFGPGTRLLVL.

This clonotype was observed a handful of times. The chain combines TRBV7-2 with TRBJ1-6; D may be TRBD1 (5 bases). Trimming left V 3 bases short and J 8 bases short, with 11 bases between. Per the germline V gene, CDR1 is SGHTA and CDR2 is FQGNSA. The CDR3 covers 14 residues. The CDR3 here is CASSFKGYDSPLHF. Written as DNA, the CDR3 is TGTGCCAGCAGCTTCAAGGGGTACGATTCACCCCTCCACTTT.

V gene TRBV29-1 combines with J gene TRBJ2-7; TRBD2 might be the D (6 bases). The CDR3 sequence is 11 residues long. CDR1 SQVTM and CDR2 ANQGSEA come from the germline V gene. V was cut by 6 bases and J by 0 bases, with 6 bases left in between. CDR3 protein: CSVGGSYEQYF. The DNA of the CDR3 is TGCAGCGTGGGGGGCTCCTACGAGCAGTACTTC.

The chain carries TRBV19 and TRBJ2-1; 12 bases align to TRBD2. Germline V lookup: CDR1 LNHDA, CDR2 SQIVND (reference sequence). V lost 8 bases to trimming and J lost 0 bases; unmatched junction nucleotides: 2. CDR3 length: 15 residues. The CDR3 sequence: CASGTSGFSYNEQFF. The CDR3 region has the DNA TGTGCCAGTGGGACTAGCGGGTTCTCCTACAATGAGCAGTTCTTC.

The chain recombines TRBV7-2 with TRBJ1-6; D unresolved. V lost 0 bases, J lost 12 bases, and 6 bases lay in between. CDR3 size: 12 residues. Germline V gene data show CDR1 as SGHTA and CDR2 as FQGNSA. This chain's CDR3 is CASSLAAVPLHF. CDR3 DNA: TGTGCCAGCAGCTTAGCGGCGGTACCCCTCCACTTT.

This clonotype was seen more than once but under ten times. The gene calls are TRBV4-2 and TRBJ1-4; TRBD1 might be the D (6 bases). The V and J ends lost 3 bases and 0 bases respectively, with 20 bases between them. Germline assignment: CDR1 LGHNA and CDR2 YNFKEQ. The CDR3 spans 19 residues. The CDR3 nucleotides read TGTGCCAGCAGCCACCGATGGGGGCCACCGCCAGCAACTAATGAAAAACTGTTTTTT. This translates into CASSHRWGPPPATNEKLFF.

V and J are TRBV7-2 and TRBJ1-1; D gene uncertain. V lost 2 bases, J lost 2 bases, and 15 bases lay in between. Germline V gives CDR1 SGHTA, CDR2 FQGNSA. The CDR3 consists of 16 residues. This CDR3 is CASSLNPGIINTEAFF. The CDR3, as DNA: TGTGCCAGCAGCTTAAACCCCGGTATTATAAACACTGAAGCTTTCTTT.

The chain links TRBV12-3 or TRBV12-4 to TRBJ2-5, with 8 bases matching TRBD2. With V trimmed by 6 bases and J by 5 bases, 14 bases remained unmatched. This CDR3 comprises 16 residues. Here the CDR3 reads CASSPTWRGDVETQYF. The DNA of the CDR3 is TGTGCCAGCAGCCCTACTTGGCGGGGGGACGTGGAGACCCAGTACTTC.

In its sample, this clonotype was seen a few times. The chain links TRBV11-2 to TRBJ2-2, with TRBD2 matching 7 bases. Germline V gives CDR1 SGHAT, CDR2 FQNNGV. The V gene end was trimmed by 3 bases and the J gene end by 1 base; junction bases not matched to a gene: 14. CDR3 size: 19 residues. For the CDR3, the DNA is TGTGCCAGCAGCTTGAGGTTTAAGGTCAGCGGGAAGAACACCGGGGAGCTGTTTTTT. Residues: CASSLRFKVSGKNTGELFF.

The V call is TRBV6-1, the J call TRBJ2-1; maybe TRBD2 (6 bases). CDR3 length: 15 residues. Germline lookup yields CDR1 MNHNS and CDR2 SASEGT. Trimming removed 5 bases at V and 9 bases at J, with 20 bases between. CDR3 in amino acids: CASSTGRVGEVEQFF. The CDR3 bases are TGTGCCAGCAGTACGGGCCGTGTCGGGGAGGTTGAGCAGTTCTTC.